These 6 T cell receptor beta chains came from one sample sequenced in a study of blood T cells in healthy people across ages. PCR was performed a second time for about 7 to 12 cycles using a sample-barcoded 5' primer and a J-beta primer mix. TCRdb processed the 5' RACE reads anew with MiXCR; each CDR3 protein has one entry. The table lists 850,000 to 1,300,000 distinct CDR3 sequences, 35% to 55% of them singletons, with approximately 20% in the top ten. Sample: blood. These TCRs come from a woman aged 60 to 75 in good health.

This clonotype was detected a few times. The chain joins TRBV28 to TRBJ2-5; 7 positions match TRBD2. CDR3 length equals 16 residues. Germline loops: CDR1 MDHEN, CDR2 SYDVKM. Losses at the gene ends were 3 bases for V and 0 bases for J; bases not matched to a gene: 7. Here the CDR3 reads CASSFRAGVYQETQYF. CDR3 nucleotides: TGTGCCAGCAGTTTTAGGGCGGGAGTTTACCAAGAGACCCAGTACTTC. The entire variable domain, with the rest obtained from reference TRBV28 and TRBJ2-5, is as follows: DVKVTQSSRYLVKRTGEKVFLECVQDMDHENMFWYRQDPGLGLRLIYFSYDVKMKEKGDIPEGYSVSREKKERFSLILESASTNQTSMYLCASSFRAGVYQETQYFGPGTRLLVL.

Many counts were recorded for this clonotype. Mismatch with germline at one junction end may stem from a read error. This chain connects TRBV5-1 to TRBJ2-1, with TRBD2 identical over 10 bases. The CDR3 spans 14 residues. The V gene's germline CDR1 is SGHRS and CDR2 YFSETQ. CDR3 DNA sequence: TGTGCCAGCAGCCTAGCGGGAGTCTACAATGAGCAGTTCTTC. Translating it yields CASSLAGVYNEQFF.

This clonotype was observed a handful of times. The chain couples TRBV20-1 to TRBJ2-7; 15 bases line up with TRBD2. The CDR3 sequence is 17 residues long. In germline, CDR1 is DFQATT, CDR2 SNEGSKA (reference sequence). V lost 0 bases, J lost 2 bases, and 5 bases stayed unmatched. This chain's CDR3 is CSARDWTSGRAAYEQYF. CDR3 DNA: TGCAGTGCTAGAGACTGGACTAGCGGGAGGGCCGCCTACGAGCAGTACTTC.

This clonotype was seen at least ten times. V is TRBV27 and J is TRBJ2-5; D is perhaps TRBD1 (5 bases). The CDR3 is 14 residues long. Per germline, CDR1 MNHEY and CDR2 SMNVEV (reference sequence). V was cut by 5 bases and J by 0 bases, with 10 bases left in between. The CDR3 reads CASSPPTDQETQYF. Here the CDR3 DNA reads TGTGCCAGCAGTCCCCCGACAGACCAAGAGACCCAGTACTTC.

The J gene is TRBJ2-1, the V gene TRBV10-1; 9 bases line up with TRBD2. Germline CDR1 reads WNHNN; CDR2 reads SYGVQD (reference sequence). This CDR3 contains 16 residues. J lost 9 bases, V lost 0 bases, and 9 bases had no gene match. Written as DNA, the CDR3 is TGCGCCAGCAGTGAGTCTACGGTAGCGGGAGTGGTTGAGCAGTTCTTC. It codes for CASSESTVAGVVEQFF.

This clonotype turned up a few times. This rearrangement joins TRBV6-1 to TRBJ2-7, with 10 bases fitting TRBD2. The CDR3 contains 13 residues. CDR1 and CDR2 from the germline V gene are MNHNS and SASEGT. V was clipped by 7 bases and J by 6 bases; unmatched bases: 6. The CDR3 here is CASTASGSPEQYF. CDR3 DNA: TGTGCCAGCACGGCTAGCGGGAGTCCCGAGCAGTACTTC.